What follows are 27 T cell receptor beta chains derived from one specimen sequenced in a study of shared clonotypes between healthy human individuals. Only CD45RO-negative cells positively selected for CCR7 counted as naive CD8 cells, so terminally differentiated effector memory CD45RA+ cells were excluded. Measured with immunoSEQ multiplex PCR; TCRdb has only the in-frame clones, and not every one. In the table there are about 2.1 million clones, 85% to 95% of which are singletons. Material for sequencing was naive CD8+ T cells from PBMCs. The source of these receptors is a man between 18 and 29 years old in good health. Some clones in this sample may be carry-over from other donors' samples.

The chain has TRBV28 and TRBJ2-1; D ambiguous. Germline CDR1 is MDHEN and CDR2 is SYDVKM. Trimming removed 10 bases at V and 0 bases at J, with 13 bases between. The CDR3 consists of 14 residues. In nucleotides, the CDR3 is TGTGCCACCCGATTGCCCCGCTCCTACAATGAGCAGTTCTTC. The encoded protein is CATRLPRSYNEQFF.

The chain links TRBV28 to TRBJ2-5, with 15 bases aligning to TRBD2. J lost 2 bases, V lost 4 bases, and 5 bases had no gene match. Germline V gives CDR1 MDHEN, CDR2 SYDVKM. The CDR3 is 17 residues long. CDR3 sequence: CASSSPGTSGGQETQYF. In DNA form, the CDR3 reads TGTGCCAGCAGTTCACCAGGGACTAGCGGGGGGCAAGAGACCCAGTACTTC.

In regard to this clone: A single base separates this from a much larger clone, so it may be a read error. This sample also contains other DNA sequences that code for the same CDR3. The V and J genes are TRBV27 and TRBJ1-5; D possibly corresponds to TRBD1 (5 bases). The germline V gene encodes CDR1 MNHEY and CDR2 SMNVEV (reference sequence). Trimming took 5 bases from V and 2 from J, leaving 10 bases between them. The CDR3 is 14 residues long. CDR3 in DNA: TGTGCCAGCAGTCTCCGGGACCGCAATCAGCCCCAGCATTTT. This encodes CASSLRDRNQPQHF.

This clone showed up just once. This rearrangement joins TRBV6-5 to TRBJ2-5; D is possibly TRBD2 (5 bases). The germline V gene has CDR1 MNHEY and CDR2 SVGAGI. The CDR3 has 16 residues. Trimming took off 2 bases at V and 2 bases at J, with 15 bases between the two ends. The CDR3 spells CASSYALGGTQETQYF. The CDR3 bases are TGTGCCAGCAGTTACGCGTTAGGAGGAACACAAGAGACCCAGTACTTC.

The rearrangement links TRBV11-2 to TRBJ2-1, with 7 nucleotides matching TRBD2. In germline, CDR1 is SGHAT, CDR2 FQNNGV. The CDR3 loop spans 15 amino acids. V was clipped by 4 bases and J by 4 bases; unmatched bases: 7. The CDR3 sequence: CASSSSLSGYNEQFF. CDR3 DNA: TGTGCCAGCAGCTCGTCGCTTAGCGGGTACAATGAGCAGTTCTTC.

The V gene is TRBV7-9, the J gene TRBJ2-7; the match to TRBD1 covers 8 bases. With V trimmed by 5 bases and J by 6 bases, 9 bases remained unmatched. The CDR3 extends over 14 amino acids. Germline V lookup: CDR1 SEHNR, CDR2 FQNEAQ (reference sequence). The DNA of the CDR3 is TGTGCCAGCAGCACGACCCGGACAGGGCTCGAGCAGTACTTC. Protein product: CASSTTRTGLEQYF.

V and J are TRBV19 and TRBJ1-1; D perhaps matches TRBD1 (6 bases). Trimming took 0 bases from V and 10 from J, leaving 18 bases between them. The V gene's germline CDR1 is LNHDA and CDR2 SQIVND (reference sequence). There are 15 residues in the CDR3. Written as DNA, the CDR3 is TGTGCCAGTAGTATAGATCTTAGGGGGGCTGCAGGAGCTTTCTTT. Its translation: CASSIDLRGAAGAFF. The full variable domain, in which reference TRBV19 and TRBJ1-1 provide the parts outside the CDR3, is DGGITQSPKYLFRKEGQNVTLSCEQNLNHDAMYWYRQDPGQGLRLIYYSQIVNDFQKGDIAEGYSVSREKKESFPLTVTSAQKNPTAFYLCASSIDLRGAAGAFFGQGTRLTVV.

Concerning this clone: Other nucleotide sequences from this sample produce the same CDR3. This chain uses TRBV30 with TRBJ1-3; D remains unclear. The V gene's germline CDR1 is GTSNPN and CDR2 SVGIG (reference sequence). This CDR3 is 11 amino acids long. Trimming left V 5 bases short and J 3 bases short, with 5 bases between. The CDR3 loop is CAWGYGNTIYF. The CDR3 nucleotides are TGTGCCTGGGGCTATGGAAACACCATATATTTT. The variable domain in full, completed from reference TRBV30 and TRBJ1-3, reads SQTIHQWPATLVQPVGSPLSLECTVEGTSNPNLYWYRQAAGRGLQLLFYSVGIGQISSEVPQNLSASRPQDRQFILSSKKLLLSDSGFYLCAWGYGNTIYFGEGSWLTVV.

This rearrangement joins TRBV19 to TRBJ2-6; D gene uncertain. This CDR3 comprises 14 residues. Germline lookup yields CDR1 LNHDA and CDR2 SQIVND (reference sequence). Trimming shortened V by 0 bases and J by 12 bases, and 12 bases separated the two germline ends. CDR3: CASSIETSRRVLTF. DNA of the CDR3: TGTGCCAGTAGTATAGAGACATCCCGGCGCGTCCTGACTTTC.

The chain combines TRBV19 with TRBJ2-5; 7 nucleotides line up with TRBD2. Looked up from germline, CDR1 is LNHDA and CDR2 is SQIVND (reference sequence). The CDR3 has 14 amino acids. The V and J ends lost 5 bases and 9 bases, in that order; junction bases with no gene match: 12. This CDR3 is CASSPGTTVWAQYF. The CDR3 DNA follows: TGTGCCAGTAGTCCCGGGACTACCGTCTGGGCCCAGTACTTC.

This clone has just one count. This chain links TRBV10-3 with TRBJ2-1; maybe TRBD1 (6 bases). The CDR3 is made up of 14 amino acids. Germline loops: CDR1 ENHRY, CDR2 SYGVKD. V was cut by 4 bases and J by 2 bases, with 9 bases left in between. As DNA, the CDR3 is TGTGCCATCAGTGTGGACAGAGCCTACAATGAGCAGTTCTTC. This translates into CAISVDRAYNEQFF.

The V gene is TRBV7-9, the J gene TRBJ2-7; 9 nucleotides match TRBD1. This CDR3 has 17 amino acids. Germline lookup yields CDR1 SEHNR and CDR2 FQNEAQ (reference sequence). The junction had 19 bases not matched to a gene; V was cut back by 11 bases and J by 2 bases. CDR3 sequence reads: CALLGGEGTGSPYEQYF. In DNA, the CDR3 is TGTGCCCTCCTCGGGGGCGAGGGGACAGGGAGCCCCTACGAGCAGTACTTC. Supplemented by reference TRBV7-9 and TRBJ2-7, the full variable domain reads DTGVSQNPRHKITKRGQNVTFRCDPISEHNRLYWYRQTLGQGPEFLTYFQNEAQLEKSRLLSDRFSAERPKGSFSTLEIQRTEQGDSAMYLCALLGGEGTGSPYEQYFGPGTRLTVT.

The V and J genes are TRBV5-6 and TRBJ2-1; the D gene is possibly TRBD2 (6 bases). The V gene's germline CDR1 is SGHDT and CDR2 YYEEEE. Trimming cost V 4 bases and J 6 bases, with 23 bases left between them. This CDR3 has 17 amino acids. DNA of the CDR3: TGTGCCAGCAGCATATATATAATTCCGGGACTCAGCAATGAGCAGTTCTTC. Residues: CASSIYIIPGLSNEQFF.

This chain links TRBV15 with TRBJ1-5, with D unresolved. Germline assignment: CDR1 LNHNV and CDR2 YYDKDF (reference sequence). The CDR3 runs to 13 residues. V lost 3 bases and J 6 bases, leaving 9 bases between the germline ends. Here the CDR3 reads CATSRRAGQPQHF. The CDR3 DNA reads TGTGCCACCAGCAGGAGAGCGGGTCAGCCCCAGCATTTT.

The count of this clone is one. V usage is TRBV9 and J usage is TRBJ2-1; the D is unclear. This CDR3 is 11 amino acids long. The germline CDR1 and CDR2 sequences are SGDLS and YYNGEE. Trimming removed 3 bases from V and 10 bases from J, with 8 bases in between. As DNA, the CDR3 is TGTGCCAGCAGCGCCGCTCGGGAGCAGTTCTTC. Amino acid sequence: CASSAAREQFF.

Notes on this clone: This same CDR3 is encoded by further DNA sequences in the sample. The gene calls are TRBV7-9 and TRBJ2-5, with D tentatively TRBD1 or TRBD2 (6 bases each). Trimming shortened V by 1 base and J by 1 base, and 10 bases separated the two germline ends. Germline V CDR1 and CDR2: SEHNR, FQNEAQ (reference sequence). The CDR3 covers 15 residues. CDR3 amino acids: CASSLGGTPQETQYF. CDR3 DNA: TGTGCCAGCAGCTTAGGCGGGACACCCCAAGAGACCCAGTACTTC.

Worth noting for this clone: Different DNA sequences within this sample yield the same CDR3. The V gene is TRBV5-1, the J gene TRBJ1-1, with D possibly being TRBD1 (5 bases). The CDR3 sequence is 14 residues long. V dropped 2 bases and J dropped 1 base, with 9 bases sitting between them. The germline CDR1 and CDR2 sequences are SGHRS and YFSETQ. CDR3 bases: TGCGCCAGCAGCTTTAGGGGTGAGAACACTGAAGCTTTCTTT. Translation: CASSFRGENTEAFF.

Here the CDR3 reads CATSRVPLGQGFEQYF. The CDR3 DNA is TGTGCCACCAGCAGAGTTCCACTTGGACAGGGGTTCGAGCAGTACTTC. V usage is TRBV15 and J usage is TRBJ2-7, with 9 bases matching TRBD1. Germline V CDR1 and CDR2: LNHNV, YYDKDF (reference sequence). The CDR3 has 16 amino acids. V dropped 1 base and J dropped 6; count of bases not matched to a gene: 10.

Comment on this clone: Other nucleotide sequences in the sample specify the same CDR3. The chain links TRBV5-1 to TRBJ1-1; 11 bases are a match to TRBD1. CDR1 is SGHRS, CDR2 YFSETQ, per germline. The CDR3 loop spans 14 amino acids. After removal of 4 bases from V and 4 bases from J, the junction contained 3 bases not matched to a gene. The CDR3 nucleotides read TGCGCCAGCAGCCCGGGGACAGGGGGCACTGAAGCTTTCTTT. This sequence encodes CASSPGTGGTEAFF. Drawing the rest from reference TRBV5-1 and TRBJ1-1, the complete variable domain is KAGVTQTPRYLIKTRGQQVTLSCSPISGHRSVSWYQQTPGQGLQFLFEYFSETQRNKGNFPGRFSGRQFSNSRSEMNVSTLELGDSALYLCASSPGTGGTEAFFGQGTRLTVV.

The CDR3 sequence: CASSPWTVFPGNEQYF. DNA of the CDR3: TGTGCCAGCAGCCCCTGGACGGTCTTCCCTGGGAACGAGCAGTACTTC. This chain connects TRBV5-6 to TRBJ2-7, with no clear D. The germline V gene encodes CDR1 SGHDT and CDR2 YYEEEE. Trimming left V 4 bases short and J 5 bases short, with 22 bases between. This CDR3 contains 16 residues.

The chain has TRBV2 and TRBJ2-7; D is ambiguous. The CDR3 consists of 11 residues. Trimming took off 7 bases at V and 5 bases at J, with 9 bases between the two ends. Germline-derived CDR1 and CDR2 are SNHLY and FYNNEI. The CDR3 reads CASTGRNEQYF. The CDR3, as DNA: TGTGCCAGCACCGGACGCAACGAGCAGTACTTC. The complete variable domain, with remaining parts taken from reference TRBV2 and TRBJ2-7, reads EPEVTQTPSHQVTQMGQEVILRCVPISNHLYFYWYRQILGQKVEFLVSFYNNEISEKSEIFDDQFSVERPDGSNFTLKIRSTKLEDSAMYFCASTGRNEQYFGPGTRLTVT.

This clone has a handful of counts. The chain employs TRBV10-3 and TRBJ2-2; possible D gene TRBD1, 5 bases. V gave up 8 bases and J gave up 2 bases, with 9 bases separating them. The CDR3 runs 13 residues. CDR1 is ENHRY and CDR2 is SYGVKD in the germline V gene. The CDR3 DNA reads as TGTGCCATCCGGACACTTAACACCGGGGAGCTGTTTTTT. It encodes CAIRTLNTGELFF.

This rearrangement joins TRBV19 to TRBJ1-2; no clear D gene. The germline V and J ends were trimmed by 4 bases and 0 bases, with 12 bases remaining between them. The CDR3 is 15 residues long. CDR1 and CDR2 from the germline V gene are LNHDA and SQIVND (reference sequence). The CDR3 spells CASSNVGISNYGYTF. The CDR3, as DNA: TGTGCCAGTAGTAACGTCGGCATTTCTAACTATGGCTACACCTTC.

The chain couples TRBV27 to TRBJ1-3; D uncertain. V was shortened by 2 bases and J by 4 bases, with 15 bases between the two germline ends. CDR3 length: 16 amino acids. Germline CDR1 and CDR2: MNHEY and SMNVEV (reference sequence). CDR3 DNA: TGTGCCAGCAGTTTAAGGGCGGGAGCAGGCGGAAACACCATATATTTT. As protein: CASSLRAGAGGNTIYF.

The V and J genes are TRBV7-2 and TRBJ2-7; TRBD2 aligns across 13 bases. Trimming took 5 bases from V and 5 from J; bases not matched to a gene: 6. The CDR3 loop spans 15 amino acids. Germline V gene sequence: CDR1 SGHTA, CDR2 FQGNSA. CDR3 DNA: TGTGCCAGCAGCGCACTAGCGGGAGGGCCCCACGAGCAGTACTTC. Translating it yields CASSALAGGPHEQYF.

As for this clone: The sample has other DNA sequences that encode this CDR3 too. This chain uses TRBV6-5 with TRBJ2-1, with TRBD2 identical over 12 bases. This CDR3 has 16 amino acids. Germline lookup yields CDR1 MNHEY and CDR2 SVGAGI. The ends lost 2 bases at V and 4 bases at J; junction bases unmatched: 3. The CDR3 is CASSYTGTSGYNEQFF. In DNA, the CDR3 is TGTGCCAGCAGTTACACTGGGACTAGCGGGTACAATGAGCAGTTCTTC.

The rearrangement uses TRBV7-6 and TRBJ2-3; 7 bases agree with TRBD2. CDR1 is SGHVS and CDR2 is FNYEAQ in the germline V gene. Trimming cost V 3 bases and J 4 bases; bases outside gene matches: 7. This CDR3 is built from 15 residues. CDR3 coding DNA: TGTGCCAGCAGCTTCCAGCGGGAAAAAGCAGATACGCAGTATTTT. Protein sequence: CASSFQREKADTQYF.